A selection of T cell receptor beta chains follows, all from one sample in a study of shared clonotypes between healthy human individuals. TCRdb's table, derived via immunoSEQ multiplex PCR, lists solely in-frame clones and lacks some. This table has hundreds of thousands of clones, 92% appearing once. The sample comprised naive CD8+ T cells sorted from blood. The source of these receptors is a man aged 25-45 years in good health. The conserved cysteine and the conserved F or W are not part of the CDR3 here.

CDR3aa: ASSVRTGGTDTQY
v_gene: TRBV5-5

CDR3aa: ASSFSKTRRGYNEQF
v_gene: TRBV27

CDR3aa: SVRPILRENEQF
v_gene: TRBV29-1

CDR3aa: ASSLDGGNQETQY
v_gene: TRBV7-7

CDR3aa: ASSRDYSYNEQF
v_gene: TRBV27

CDR3aa: ASRPGDGYTQY
v_gene: TRBV6-1

CDR3aa: ASSFGGRVNEQF
v_gene: TRBV27

CDR3aa: ASRMTSGSIYEQY
v_gene: TRBV7-2

CDR3aa: SVKGLAELTGELF
v_gene: TRBV29-1

CDR3aa: ASSLSGSVDEQY
v_gene: TRBV5-6

CDR3aa: ASLWTFKPHEQF
v_gene: TRBV28

CDR3aa: ASSFEGSGTEAF
v_gene: TRBV28

CDR3aa: ASSSPGQLYGYT
v_gene: TRBV6-5

CDR3aa: ASSLLPGGLEQY
v_gene: TRBV7-2

CDR3aa: AAGARGDEQF
v_gene: TRBV10-3

CDR3aa: ASSLGEKLF
v_gene: TRBV5-6

CDR3aa: ASSPRSNYGYT
v_gene: TRBV9

CDR3aa: ASSDPLAGATGQY
v_gene: TRBV25-1

CDR3aa: ASSLGRQGAGDTEAF
v_gene: TRBV7-9

CDR3aa: ASSFGSFPGELF
v_gene: TRBV27

CDR3aa: ASRGTGGSYEQY
v_gene: TRBV27

CDR3aa: ASTGGDYEQY
v_gene: TRBV2

CDR3aa: ASSQYTGGYEQY
v_gene: TRBV4-1

CDR3aa: ASSWGSEQY
v_gene: TRBV27

CDR3aa: ASSDGTSEYNEQF
v_gene: TRBV14

CDR3aa: ASSKTSGAYNEQF
v_gene: TRBV19

CDR3aa: ASSVVAVADTQY
v_gene: TRBV9

CDR3aa: ASSLARGRMDEQF
v_gene: TRBV5-1

CDR3aa: ASSQGVILTDYEQY
v_gene: TRBV14

CDR3aa: SGSGLAGSKYNEQF
v_gene: TRBV29-1

CDR3aa: ASSPSGLYEQY
v_gene: TRBV4-1

CDR3aa: ASSLFAGNQETQY
v_gene: TRBV7-7

CDR3aa: ASSAEGQSTDTQY
v_gene: TRBV19

CDR3aa: ASIPRFFNQPQH
v_gene: TRBV28

CDR3aa: ASSLVFRQDNEQF
v_gene: TRBV5-1

CDR3aa: ASSKRLGLAAGELF
v_gene: TRBV21-1

CDR3aa: ASSSDSGRAHEQY
v_gene: TRBV11-2

CDR3aa: ASSLEPIWAEAF
v_gene: TRBV7-9

CDR3aa: ASTIYTGTGGSEAF
v_gene: TRBV14

CDR3aa: SVMGLAGGSTGELF
v_gene: TRBV29-1

CDR3aa: ASSYPGVTYEQY
v_gene: TRBV5-5

CDR3aa: ASRPTGGAYNEQF
v_gene: TRBV7-6

CDR3aa: ASRRQGGNQPQH
v_gene: TRBV2

CDR3aa: ASSVAGRTAGNTIY
v_gene: TRBV9

CDR3aa: ASSLWDSGRPSYEQY
v_gene: TRBV28

CDR3aa: ASSSDSGSWEQY
v_gene: TRBV6-5

CDR3aa: ASSPVPLGKLF
v_gene: TRBV27

CDR3aa: ASSLDSAVPYGYT
v_gene: TRBV11-2